A selection of T cell receptor beta chains follows, all from one sample in a study of STAT5B mutations in CD4+ large granular lymphocyte leukemia. The method was immunoSEQ multiplex PCR; TCRdb's version includes in-frame clones alone and lacks a portion of them. This sample carries fewer than 40,000 clones, roughly nine tenths of them seen once, and the ten largest clones take about 0.42%. Sequencing used CD4+ T cells from blood buffy coats. These receptors all stem from a human donor in good health. Each CDR3 is given with its conserved first and last residue. Each record gives: D gene, J gene, V gene, clone size, CDR3 protein, CDR3 DNA. A D gene is named only where the DNA matches it firmly. Clone size, where shown, is once, few, many, or a class for clones that have expanded.

D: TRBD2; J: TRBJ2-2; V: TRBV9; size: -; CDR3: CASSVTSGGPGELFF; DNA: TGTGCCAGCAGCGTGACTAGCGGTGGACCCGGGGAGCTGTTTTTT
D: TRBD2; J: TRBJ2-3; V: TRBV25-1; size: -; CDR3: CASSEGLAGEADTQYF; DNA: TGTGCCAGCAGTGAAGGACTAGCGGGAGAAGCAGATACGCAGTATTTT
D: TRBD1; J: TRBJ1-2; V: TRBV28; size: -; CDR3: CASRPSDRGHGYTF; DNA: TGTGCCAGCAGACCTTCGGACAGGGGGCATGGCTACACCTTC
D: TRBD1; J: TRBJ1-1; V: TRBV28; size: -; CDR3: CASTRPQGGTEAFF; DNA: TGTGCCAGCACCCGGCCGCAGGGGGGGACTGAAGCTTTCTTT
D: -; J: TRBJ2-3; V: TRBV5-1; size: -; CDR3: CASSLEYSTDTQYF; DNA: TGCGCCAGCAGCTTGGAGTATAGCACAGATACGCAGTATTTT
D: TRBD2; J: TRBJ2-1; V: TRBV2; size: -; CDR3: CASSEELLAGSYEQFF; DNA: TGTGCCAGCAGTGAAGAACTACTAGCGGGATCGTATGAGCAGTTCTTC
D: -; J: TRBJ2-1; V: TRBV11-2; size: -; CDR3: CASSSIAREQFF; DNA: TGTGCCAGCAGCTCCATAGCACGAGAGCAGTTCTTC
D: -; J: TRBJ1-1; V: TRBV18; size: -; CDR3: CASSRDITEAFF; DNA: TGTGCCAGCTCACGGGACATAACTGAAGCTTTCTTT
D: TRBD1; J: TRBJ2-7; V: TRBV6-5; size: -; CDR3: CASSPGTGAEQYF; DNA: TGTGCCAGCAGCCCCGGGACAGGGGCCGAGCAGTACTTC
D: TRBD2; J: TRBJ2-1; V: TRBV5-6; size: -; CDR3: CASSLDLAGVPGLYNEQFF; DNA: TGTGCCAGCAGCTTGGATCTAGCGGGAGTCCCGGGTCTTTACAATGAGCAGTTCTTC
D: -; J: TRBJ2-5; V: TRBV7-9; size: -; CDR3: CASSFQNAYQETQYF; DNA: TGTGCCAGCAGCTTCCAGAACGCGTACCAAGAGACCCAGTACTTC
D: TRBD2; J: TRBJ2-3; V: TRBV10-3; size: -; CDR3: CAIGTSLLGTDTQYF; DNA: TGTGCCATCGGGACTAGCTTATTGGGCACAGATACGCAGTATTTT
D: TRBD1; J: TRBJ1-1; V: TRBV6-1; size: -; CDR3: CASSEWTGSVSGTEAFF; DNA: TGTGCCAGCAGTGAGTGGACAGGGTCGGTTAGCGGCACTGAAGCTTTCTTT
D: -; J: TRBJ1-1; V: TRBV30; size: -; CDR3: CAWIGNTEAFF; DNA: TGTGCCTGGATTGGAAACACTGAAGCTTTCTTT
D: TRBD2; J: TRBJ2-1; V: TRBV5-1; size: once; CDR3: CASSLTSGSSNEQFF; DNA: TGCGCCAGCAGCTTGACTAGCGGGAGTTCCAATGAGCAGTTCTTC
D: -; J: TRBJ1-5; V: TRBV6-1; size: -; CDR3: CASSPEDSNQPQHF; DNA: TGTGCCAGCAGCCCCGAAGATAGCAATCAGCCCCAGCATTTT
D: -; J: TRBJ2-7; V: TRBV5-1; size: -; CDR3: CASSLDRVAYEQYF; DNA: TGCGCCAGCAGCTTGGACAGGGTAGCCTACGAGCAGTACTTC
D: -; J: TRBJ1-1; V: TRBV5-1; size: -; CDR3: CASSLEGGYTEAFF; DNA: TGCGCCAGCAGCTTGGAGGGGGGGTACACTGAAGCTTTCTTT
D: TRBD2; J: TRBJ2-1; V: TRBV18; size: -; CDR3: CASSPTSGEQFF; DNA: TGTGCCAGCTCACCGACTAGCGGAGAGCAGTTCTTC
D: -; J: TRBJ2-5; V: TRBV19; size: -; CDR3: CASSIQRGETQYF; DNA: TGTGCCAGTAGTATACAGAGGGGAGAGACCCAGTACTTC
D: TRBD1; J: TRBJ1-2; V: TRBV2; size: -; CDR3: CASSSGTGPHGYTF; DNA: TGTGCCAGCAGCTCCGGGACAGGGCCGCATGGCTACACCTTC
D: -; J: TRBJ1-3; V: TRBV21-1; size: -; CDR3: CASPRRDTATGNTIYF; DNA: TGTGCCAGCCCTCGGAGGGACACGGCGACGGGAAACACCATATATTTT
D: TRBD2; J: TRBJ2-3; V: TRBV19; size: -; CDR3: CASTPLVGGSPDTQYF; DNA: TGTGCCAGTACACCCCTTGTCGGCGGGAGCCCTGATACGCAGTATTTT
D: -; J: TRBJ1-1; V: TRBV25-1; size: -; CDR3: CASSEAVNTEAFF; DNA: TGTGCCAGCAGTGAAGCGGTGAACACTGAAGCTTTCTTT
D: -; J: TRBJ2-1; V: TRBV9; size: once; CDR3: CASSVVAGHDEQFF; DNA: TGTGCCAGCAGCGTAGTAGCAGGGCACGATGAGCAGTTCTTC
D: TRBD1; J: TRBJ2-5; V: TRBV10-3; size: -; CDR3: CAISPETGSVTGQYF; DNA: TGTGCCATCAGCCCCGAGACAGGGTCCGTCACGGGGCAGTACTTC
D: -; J: TRBJ1-1; V: TRBV11-2; size: -; CDR3: CASSSQGRRTEAFF; DNA: TGTGCCAGCAGCTCACAGGGACGGAGAACTGAAGCTTTCTTT
D: -; J: TRBJ2-1; V: TRBV29-1; size: -; CDR3: CSVEVQGGPWVYEQFF; DNA: TGCAGCGTTGAAGTTCAAGGGGGGCCTTGGGTGTATGAGCAGTTCTTC
D: -; J: TRBJ1-5; V: TRBV9; size: -; CDR3: CASSVAADSNQPQHF; DNA: TGTGCCAGCAGCGTAGCGGCGGATAGCAATCAGCCCCAGCATTTT
D: TRBD2; J: TRBJ2-7; V: TRBV7-6; size: -; CDR3: CASSLVGLAGVYEQYF; DNA: TGTGCCAGCAGCTTAGTCGGACTAGCGGGAGTCTACGAGCAGTACTTC
D: TRBD1; J: TRBJ1-2; V: TRBV6-1; size: -; CDR3: CASGTAGYTF; DNA: TGTGCCAGCGGGACAGCTGGCTACACCTTC
D: TRBD1; J: TRBJ2-3; V: TRBV7-9; size: -; CDR3: CASSLGTAADTQYF; DNA: TGTGCCAGCAGCCTCGGGACAGCAGCAGATACGCAGTATTTT
D: -; J: TRBJ1-5; V: TRBV6-5; size: -; CDR3: CASQKRTAEPQHF; DNA: TGTGCCAGCCAGAAAAGGACGGCGGAGCCCCAGCATTTT
D: TRBD1; J: TRBJ2-3; V: TRBV28; size: -; CDR3: CASGDSNTDTQYF; DNA: TGTGCCAGCGGGGACAGCAACACAGATACGCAGTATTTT
D: -; J: TRBJ2-5; V: TRBV4-2; size: -; CDR3: CASSQGQSQETQYF; DNA: TGTGCCAGCAGCCAAGGCCAGAGCCAAGAGACCCAGTACTTC
D: -; J: TRBJ2-5; V: TRBV6-5; size: -; CDR3: CASSYSPSAQETQYF; DNA: TGTGCCAGCAGTTACTCTCCTAGCGCTCAAGAGACCCAGTACTTC
D: TRBD1; J: TRBJ2-5; V: TRBV7-7; size: -; CDR3: CASSKDRAMQETQYF; DNA: TGTGCCAGCAGCAAGGACAGGGCTATGCAAGAGACCCAGTACTTC
D: -; J: TRBJ1-1; V: TRBV19; size: -; CDR3: CASSIRQDDTEAFF; DNA: TGTGCCAGTAGTATAAGACAGGATGACACTGAAGCTTTCTTT
D: -; J: TRBJ1-1; V: TRBV11-2; size: -; CDR3: CASRAGTGTSSEAFF; DNA: TGTGCCAGCAGGGCAGGAACAGGGACGTCTTCTGAAGCTTTCTTT
D: -; J: TRBJ1-1; V: TRBV6-6; size: -; CDR3: CASSYSAGDTEAFF; DNA: TGTGCCAGCAGTTACTCTGCTGGTGACACTGAAGCTTTCTTT
D: TRBD2; J: TRBJ2-5; V: TRBV25-1; size: -; CDR3: CASSDRQGGETQYF; DNA: TGTGCCAGCAGTGATCGGCAGGGAGGGGAGACCCAGTACTTC
D: TRBD1; J: TRBJ2-7; V: TRBV27; size: -; CDR3: CASSLYGRTGGLYEQYF; DNA: TGTGCCAGCAGTTTATATGGCAGGACAGGGGGACTCTACGAGCAGTACTTC
D: TRBD1; J: TRBJ2-1; V: TRBV19; size: -; CDR3: CASSRDRYNEQFF; DNA: TGTGCCAGTAGCAGGGACAGATACAATGAGCAGTTCTTC
D: TRBD2; J: TRBJ2-1; V: TRBV7-2; size: -; CDR3: CASSLLAGGSYNEQFF; DNA: TGTGCCAGCAGCCTACTAGCGGGGGGCTCCTACAATGAGCAGTTCTTC
D: -; J: TRBJ1-1; V: TRBV7-9; size: -; CDR3: CASSPRTANTEAFF; DNA: TGTGCCAGCAGCCCGAGGACAGCGAACACTGAAGCTTTCTTT
D: TRBD1; J: TRBJ1-5; V: TRBV10-3; size: -; CDR3: CAISRDRERTQPQHF; DNA: TGTGCCATCAGTCGGGACAGGGAACGCACTCAGCCCCAGCATTTT
D: -; J: TRBJ2-3; V: TRBV4-1; size: -; CDR3: CASSHPNRVGATDTQYF; DNA: TGCGCCAGCAGCCACCCCAATCGAGTCGGGGCTACAGATACGCAGTATTTT
D: -; J: TRBJ2-7; V: TRBV28; size: -; CDR3: CASSLGRYEQYF; DNA: TGTGCCAGCAGTTTGGGCCGATACGAGCAGTACTTC
D: -; J: TRBJ1-2; V: TRBV28; size: -; CDR3: CASSLNRNYGYTF; DNA: TGTGCCAGCAGTTTAAACCGTAACTATGGCTACACCTTC